The 17 T cell receptor beta chains below all came from one sample that was sequenced in a study of T cell responses to AZD1222 COVID-19 vaccine. The method was immunoSEQ multiplex PCR; TCRdb's version includes in-frame clones alone and lacks a portion of them. The repertoire includes roughly 120,000 clones, about nine tenths of them detected once, and roughly 1.1% sits in the top ten. The sequences come from peripheral blood, collected on day 0 of AZD1222 vaccination. Source of these receptors: an adult in good health.

J is TRBJ2-3 and V is TRBV2; D may be TRBD2 (5 bases). V was pared by 6 bases and J by 2 bases, with 15 bases between. The germline CDR1 and CDR2 sequences are SNHLY and FYNNEI. The CDR3 has 15 residues. Here the CDR3 reads CASRGSFFSTDTQYF. Written as DNA, the CDR3 is TGTGCCAGCAGGGGGAGTTTCTTCTCCACAGATACGCAGTATTTT. Looking up the rest from reference TRBV2 and TRBJ2-3 gives the full variable domain: EPEVTQTPSHQVTQMGQEVILRCVPISNHLYFYWYRQILGQKVEFLVSFYNNEISEKSEIFDDQFSVERPDGSNFTLKIRSTKLEDSAMYFCASRGSFFSTDTQYFGPGTRLTVL.

The chain joins TRBV4-1 to TRBJ1-1; 8 bases are a match to TRBD1. Germline V lookup: CDR1 MGHRA, CDR2 YSYEKL. J was trimmed by 3 bases and V by 4 bases; bases with no gene match: 7. This CDR3 region has 15 residues. The CDR3 coding sequence is TGCGCCAGCAGCCGAGGACAGGGCGGTTACACTGAAGCTTTCTTT. Translation: CASSRGQGGYTEAFF.

CDR3 in amino acids: CASSFGQGSAEAFF. The CDR3 coding sequence is TGTGCCAGCAGTTTTGGACAGGGGAGCGCTGAAGCTTTCTTT. This chain joins TRBV27 and TRBJ1-1; TRBD1 aligns across 9 bases. The CDR3 loop spans 14 amino acids. Germline loops: CDR1 MNHEY, CDR2 SMNVEV (reference sequence). With V trimmed by 3 bases and J by 6 bases, 5 bases remained unmatched.

The chain uses TRBV6-2 or TRBV6-3 and TRBJ2-7; 7 positions agree with TRBD1. With V trimmed by 5 bases and J by 2 bases, 6 bases remained unmatched. The CDR3 is made up of 14 amino acids. Per germline, CDR1 MNHEY and CDR2 SVGEGT. The CDR3 sequence: CASSTRQGPYEQYF. CDR3 nucleotides: TGTGCCAGCAGTACCCGACAGGGACCCTACGAGCAGTACTTC.

The chain recombines TRBV29-1 with TRBJ1-1; TRBD1 matches at 8 bases. CDR3 size: 12 residues. The V segment lost 7 bases and the J segment 6 bases; nucleotides outside the gene matches: 7. Per the germline V gene, CDR1 is SQVTM and CDR2 is ANQGSEA. The CDR3 region has the DNA TGCAGCGCGACCAGGGGGCCCGCTGAAGCTTTCTTT. Its protein is CSATRGPAEAFF.

This clone was recorded only once. This chain uses TRBV5-1 with TRBJ2-2; the D is unclear. The germline CDR1 and CDR2 sequences are SGHRS and YFSETQ. CDR3 length: 14 amino acids. Trimming removed 2 bases at V and 1 base at J, with 6 bases between. The CDR3 here is CASSFLGNTGELFF. In DNA, the CDR3 is TGCGCCAGCAGCTTTCTAGGGAACACCGGGGAGCTGTTTTTT.

The rearrangement links TRBV5-1 to TRBJ1-2, with TRBD1 matching 8 bases. Trimming took 5 bases from V and 7 from J; bases not matched to a gene: 7. The CDR3 is 13 residues long. CDR1 and CDR2 from the germline V gene are SGHRS and YFSETQ. The chain's CDR3 is CASRDDRGGGYTF. In DNA form, the CDR3 reads TGCGCCAGCAGGGACGACAGGGGAGGTGGCTACACCTTC. Complete variable domain (other parts from reference TRBV5-1 and TRBJ1-2): KAGVTQTPRYLIKTRGQQVTLSCSPISGHRSVSWYQQTPGQGLQFLFEYFSETQRNKGNFPGRFSGRQFSNSRSEMNVSTLELGDSALYLCASRDDRGGGYTFGSGTRLTVV.

The chain has TRBV2 and TRBJ1-1, with D unresolved. Looked up from germline, CDR1 is SNHLY and CDR2 is FYNNEI. The CDR3 totals 15 residues. Trimming cost V 3 bases and J 1 base, with 12 bases left between them. This CDR3 is CASSDPKAGNTEAFF. In nucleotides, the CDR3 is TGTGCCAGCAGTGACCCCAAAGCAGGGAACACTGAAGCTTTCTTT.

The chain is built from TRBV4-2 and TRBJ2-2; D perhaps matches TRBD2 (6 bases). The V end was cut by 1 base, the J end by 6 bases, with 12 bases between. Germline V lookup: CDR1 LGHNA, CDR2 YNFKEQ. CDR3 length: 15 residues. This CDR3 reads CASSQAEGGAGELFF. In DNA, the CDR3 is TGTGCCAGCAGCCAAGCGGAGGGAGGAGCCGGGGAGCTGTTTTTT.

CDR3: CASSRGVGAGNNQPQHF. CDR3 nucleotide sequence: TGTGCCAGCAGTAGGGGAGTAGGGGCAGGCAACAATCAGCCCCAGCATTTT. V usage is TRBV27 and J usage is TRBJ1-5; tentatively, D is TRBD1 (5 bases). The CDR3 loop spans 17 amino acids. V dropped 5 bases and J dropped 3 bases, with 20 bases sitting between them. Germline-derived CDR1 and CDR2 are MNHEY and SMNVEV (reference sequence).

The chain carries TRBV19 and TRBJ1-5, with D maybe TRBD1 (6 bases). Germline CDR1 LNHDA, CDR2 SQIVND (reference sequence). The CDR3 runs to 17 residues. V lost 0 bases to trimming and J lost 1 base, with 13 bases between them. This CDR3 reads CASSIDAGGESNQPQHF. CDR3 bases: TGTGCCAGTAGTATAGATGCGGGGGGCGAGAGCAATCAGCCCCAGCATTTT.

In its sample, this clone was seen once. The rearrangement uses TRBV5-1 and TRBJ1-4; the D is unclear. Matching the DNA end better, TRBJ2-2 makes the J call doubtful. The germline V gene encodes CDR1 SGHRS and CDR2 YFSETQ. The CDR3 is made up of 12 amino acids. As DNA, the CDR3 is TGCGCCAGCAGGGTATCCCAGGGGGAGCTGTTTTTT. Translated: CASRVSQGELFF.

Comment on this clone: Relative to the germline gene, one junction end is altered; a read error may explain this. The rearrangement joins TRBV2 to TRBJ2-6, with D hard to call. Germline assignment: CDR1 SNHLY and CDR2 FYNNEI. The CDR3 runs to 18 residues. As DNA, the CDR3 is TGTGCCAGCAGTATATATACTTACCGATACAAAGTCGGCCAACGTCCTGACTTC. The encoded protein is CASSIYTYRYKVGQRPDF.

J is TRBJ2-7 and V is TRBV7-9; D is unclear. Germline values: CDR1 SEHNR, CDR2 FQNEAQ (reference sequence). V lost 5 bases and J lost 8, with 10 bases in between. CDR3 length: 11 amino acids. The CDR3 region is CASSPAVKQYF. In DNA, the CDR3 is TGTGCCAGCAGCCCAGCAGTAAAGCAGTACTTC.

The chain carries TRBV7-9 and TRBJ2-1; D call uncertain. The V gene lost 0 bases and the J gene lost 10 bases, with 10 bases spanning the gap. CDR3 length: 13 amino acids. Germline V gene data show CDR1 as SEHNR and CDR2 as FQNEAQ (reference sequence). CDR3 DNA: TGTGCCAGCAGCTTAGCCTCTAGTGGCGAGCAGTTCTTC. Protein: CASSLASSGEQFF.

This clone was counted once. This chain connects TRBV6-1 to TRBJ2-7; D is uncertain. This CDR3 comprises 14 residues. V lost 2 bases and J lost 0, with 8 bases in between. CDR1 and CDR2 from the germline V gene are MNHNS and SASEGT. The CDR3 loop is CASSELGFSYEQYF. As DNA, the CDR3 is TGTGCCAGCAGTGAATTGGGGTTCTCCTACGAGCAGTACTTC.

The rearrangement uses TRBV10-3 and TRBJ2-6, with D hard to call. The CDR3 extends over 15 amino acids. Germline values: CDR1 ENHRY, CDR2 SYGVKD. Deletions cut 5 bases from V and 4 bases from J, with 12 bases between. CDR3 amino acids: CAISNVQGGANVLTF. The CDR3 nucleotides read TGTGCCATCAGTAACGTCCAAGGAGGGGCCAACGTCCTGACTTTC.